These 8 T cell receptor beta chains came from one sample sequenced in a study of T cells after yellow fever vaccination. MiXCR was run by TCRdb on the 5' RACE reads, yielding one entry per CDR3 protein. The sample has some 260,000 distinct CDR3 sequences, roughly 5.2% seen once. This material consisted of CD4+ T cells sorted from PBMCs, taken on the day of the yellow fever booster vaccination. These receptors were obtained from a man aged 18 to 35 who received the YFV17D yellow fever vaccine.

The table lists this clonotype with a few counts. J is TRBJ1-1 and V is TRBV18; D not certain. The V gene lost 4 bases and the J gene lost 1 base, with 4 bases spanning the gap. This CDR3 comprises 12 residues. The germline V gene has CDR1 KGHSH and CDR2 LQKENI. This chain's CDR3 is CASSQENTEAFF. The CDR3 DNA sequence: TGTGCCAGCTCACAGGAGAACACTGAAGCTTTCTTT.

As concerns this clonotype: Sequence at one end of the junction differs from germline and may be a read error. The V and J genes are TRBV6-5 and TRBJ1-2; D uncertain. The CDR3 is 15 residues long. Germline V gene sequence: CDR1 MNHEY, CDR2 SVGAGI. CDR3 region: CARSYSGPASYGYTF. The CDR3 DNA is TGTGCCAGAAGTTACTCTGGGCCTGCGAGCTATGGCTACACCTTC.

This clonotype was seen repeatedly, ten times or more. This sequence joins TRBV7-9 and TRBJ2-7; 8 bases map to TRBD2. Germline V gene sequence: CDR1 SEHNR, CDR2 FQNEAQ (reference sequence). The ends lost 6 bases at V and 8 bases at J; junction bases unmatched: 15. This CDR3 spans 15 amino acids. The CDR3 is CASSSAGRAGEQQYF. In DNA form, the CDR3 reads TGTGCCAGCAGTTCGGCCGGGAGAGCGGGGGAACAGCAGTACTTC.

This chain joins TRBV9 and TRBJ2-1; D remains ambiguous. CDR3 length equals 13 residues. Germline values: CDR1 SGDLS, CDR2 YYNGEE. V was pared by 0 bases and J by 7 bases, with 8 bases between. The CDR3 region is CASSVAKENEQFF. In DNA, the CDR3 is TGTGCCAGCAGCGTAGCCAAGGAAAATGAGCAGTTCTTC. Looking up the rest from reference TRBV9 and TRBJ2-1 gives the full variable domain: DSGVTQTPKHLITATGQRVTLRCSPRSGDLSVYWYQQSLDQGLQFLIQYYNGEERAKGNILERFSAQQFPDLHSELNLSSLELGDSALYFCASSVAKENEQFFGPGTRLTVL.

Only a few counts were recorded for this clonotype. The rearrangement uses TRBV6-2 or TRBV6-3 and TRBJ2-7; D could derive from TRBD1 or TRBD2 (5 bases each). Deletions cut 10 bases from V and 5 bases from J, with 15 bases between. Germline assignment: CDR1 MNHEY and CDR2 SVGEGT. The CDR3 has 12 amino acids. The CDR3 sequence is CATSGTVHEQYF. DNA of the CDR3: TGTGCCACGTCTGGGACGGTTCACGAGCAGTACTTC.

This clonotype was observed at least ten times. This chain uses TRBV4-1 with TRBJ2-7; 10 nucleotides align to TRBD1. Germline V gives CDR1 MGHRA, CDR2 YSYEKL. V dropped 3 bases and J dropped 1; count of bases not matched to a gene: 3. CDR3 length: 15 residues. The CDR3 DNA reads TGCGCCAGCAGCCATCCGGGACAGGGGTCCTACGAGCAGTACGTC. Its protein is CASSHPGQGSYEQYV.

This clonotype was detected only a few times. The gene calls are TRBV14 and TRBJ1-1; D is perhaps TRBD1 (5 bases). Trimming stripped 4 bases from V and 3 bases from J, with 15 bases between. From germline, CDR1 is SGHDN and CDR2 FVKESK. This CDR3 has 15 amino acids. This CDR3 reads CASSPLGLTDTEAFF. In nucleotides, the CDR3 is TGTGCCAGCAGCCCCTTGGGACTGACGGACACTGAAGCTTTCTTT.

This clonotype was picked up a small number of times. The rearrangement links TRBV20-1 to TRBJ2-1; no definite D call. Germline CDR1 is DFQATT and CDR2 is SNEGSKA (reference sequence). The CDR3 contains 14 residues. V dropped 4 bases and J dropped 3 bases, with 13 bases sitting between them. CDR3 protein: CSATFGPNYNEQFF. The CDR3 DNA sequence: TGCAGTGCTACTTTCGGACCCAACTACAATGAGCAGTTCTTC.